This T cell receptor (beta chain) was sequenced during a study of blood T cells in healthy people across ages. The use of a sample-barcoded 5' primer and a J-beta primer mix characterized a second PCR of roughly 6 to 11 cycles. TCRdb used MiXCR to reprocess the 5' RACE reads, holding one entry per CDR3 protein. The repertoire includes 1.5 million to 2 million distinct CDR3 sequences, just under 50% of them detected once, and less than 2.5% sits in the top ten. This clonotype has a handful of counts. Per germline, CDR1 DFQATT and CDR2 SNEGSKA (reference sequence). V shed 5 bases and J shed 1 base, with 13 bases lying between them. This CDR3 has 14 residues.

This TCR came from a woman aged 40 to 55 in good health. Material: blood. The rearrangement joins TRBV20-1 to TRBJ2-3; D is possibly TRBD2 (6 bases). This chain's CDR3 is CSAPNGSRTDTQYF. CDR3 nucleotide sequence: TGCAGTGCTCCTAACGGGAGTCGCACAGATACGCAGTATTTT.